The clone carrying this T cell receptor beta chain was seen a few times. Its matching antigen is unknown. CDR1 and CDR2 from the germline V gene are SGHVS and FQNEAQ. The CDR3 extends over 19 amino acids. The V gene end was trimmed by 3 bases and the J gene end by 1 base; junction bases not matched to a gene: 15. Every bit of the isolated RNA underwent reverse transcription, so sequencing read expressed TCRB transcripts. TCRdb's table, derived via immunoSEQ multiplex PCR, lists solely in-frame clones and lacks some. The table has 900,000 or so clones, 15% to 20% seen once. This sample stems from a study of beta chain features in type 1 diabetes. Study-wide points: Type 1 diabetes patients had TCRB CDR3s that were shorter (moderately but significantly so) in all four CD4+ subsets. Patients with type 1 diabetes carried fewer insertions and had more deletions at their VDJ junctions.

The chain joins TRBV7-8 to TRBJ2-5; 9 bases line up with TRBD1. This clonotype originated in a young woman in good health. The sample taken for sequencing was naive CD4+ T cells from blood. CDR3 nucleotides: TGTGCCAGCAGCTTCCTCGACAGGGGGACCCAATTAGGCCAAGAGACCCAGTACTTC. The encoded protein is CASSFLDRGTQLGQETQYF.